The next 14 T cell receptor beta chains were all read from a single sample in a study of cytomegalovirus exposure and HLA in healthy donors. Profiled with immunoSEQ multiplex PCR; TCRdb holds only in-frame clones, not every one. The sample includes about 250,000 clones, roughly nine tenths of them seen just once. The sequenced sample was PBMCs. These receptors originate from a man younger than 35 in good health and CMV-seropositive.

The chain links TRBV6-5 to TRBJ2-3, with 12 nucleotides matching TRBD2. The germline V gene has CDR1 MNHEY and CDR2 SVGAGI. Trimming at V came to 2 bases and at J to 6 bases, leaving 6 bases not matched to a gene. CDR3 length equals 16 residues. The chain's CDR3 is CASSYALAGGPDTQYF. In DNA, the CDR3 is TGTGCCAGCAGTTACGCCCTAGCGGGAGGGCCGGATACGCAGTATTTT.

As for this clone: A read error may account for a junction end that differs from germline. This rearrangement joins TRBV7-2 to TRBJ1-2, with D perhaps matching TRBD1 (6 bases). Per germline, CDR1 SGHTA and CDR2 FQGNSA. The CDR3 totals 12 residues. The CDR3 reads CASSLVRGAGGF. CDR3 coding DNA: TGTGCCAGCAGCTTGGTCAGGGGTGCTGGGGGCTTC.

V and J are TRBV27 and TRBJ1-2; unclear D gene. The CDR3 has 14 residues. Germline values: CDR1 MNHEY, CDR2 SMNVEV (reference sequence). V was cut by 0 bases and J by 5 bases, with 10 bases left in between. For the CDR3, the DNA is TGTGCCAGCAGTTTATCCGGGAGCTTGTATGGCTACACCTTC. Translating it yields CASSLSGSLYGYTF.

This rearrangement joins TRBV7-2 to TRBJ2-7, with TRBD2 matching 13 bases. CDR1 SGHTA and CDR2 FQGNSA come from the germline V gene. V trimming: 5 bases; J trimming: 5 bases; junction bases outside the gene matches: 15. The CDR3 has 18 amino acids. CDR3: CASSRSEPLAGGPHEQYF. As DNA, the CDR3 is TGTGCCAGCAGCCGAAGCGAACCACTAGCGGGAGGGCCCCACGAGCAGTACTTC.

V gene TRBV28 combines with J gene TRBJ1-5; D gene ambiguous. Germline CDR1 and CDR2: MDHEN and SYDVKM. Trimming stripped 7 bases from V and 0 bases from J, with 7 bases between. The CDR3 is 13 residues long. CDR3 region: CASNTYSNQPQHF. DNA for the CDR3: TGTGCCAGCAACACCTATAGCAATCAGCCCCAGCATTTT. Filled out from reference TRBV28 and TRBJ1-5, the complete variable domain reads DVKVTQSSRYLVKRTGEKVFLECVQDMDHENMFWYRQDPGLGLRLIYFSYDVKMKEKGDIPEGYSVSREKKERFSLILESASTNQTSMYLCASNTYSNQPQHFGDGTRLSIL.

CDR3 sequence (DNA): TGCAGCGTTGGGGGCGTTTGGGCGTCTAGCACAGATACGCAGTATTTT. Residues: CSVGGVWASSTDTQYF. The chain combines TRBV29-1 with TRBJ2-3, with D possibly matching TRBD1 (5 bases). The CDR3 is 16 amino acids. V dropped 4 bases and J dropped 0 bases, with 17 bases sitting between them. CDR1 and CDR2 (germline): SQVTM, ANQGSEA.

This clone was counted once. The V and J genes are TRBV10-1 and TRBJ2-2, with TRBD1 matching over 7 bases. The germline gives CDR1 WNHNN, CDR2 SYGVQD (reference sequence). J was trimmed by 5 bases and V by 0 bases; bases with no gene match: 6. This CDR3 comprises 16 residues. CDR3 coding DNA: TGCGCCAGCAGTGAGTCCGTGACAGGGTCAACCGGGGAGCTGTTTTTT. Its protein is CASSESVTGSTGELFF.

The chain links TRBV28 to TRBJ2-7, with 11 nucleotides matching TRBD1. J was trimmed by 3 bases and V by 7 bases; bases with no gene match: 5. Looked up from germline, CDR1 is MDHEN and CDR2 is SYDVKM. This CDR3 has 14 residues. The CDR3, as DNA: TGTGCCAGCAAGACCGGGACAGGGGGCTACGAGCAGTACTTC. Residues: CASKTGTGGYEQYF.

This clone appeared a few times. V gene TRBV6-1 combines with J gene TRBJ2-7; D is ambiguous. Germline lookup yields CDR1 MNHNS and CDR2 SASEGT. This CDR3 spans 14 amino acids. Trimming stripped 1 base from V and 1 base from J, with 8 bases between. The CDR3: CASSEGGESYEQYF. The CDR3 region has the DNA TGTGCCAGCAGTGAAGGTGGGGAATCCTACGAGCAGTACTTC.

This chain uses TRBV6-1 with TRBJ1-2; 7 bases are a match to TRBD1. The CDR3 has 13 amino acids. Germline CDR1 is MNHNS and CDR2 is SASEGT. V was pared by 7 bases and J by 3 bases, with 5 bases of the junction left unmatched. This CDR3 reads CASISRGDYGYTF. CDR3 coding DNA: TGTGCCAGCATCTCCAGGGGGGACTATGGCTACACCTTC.

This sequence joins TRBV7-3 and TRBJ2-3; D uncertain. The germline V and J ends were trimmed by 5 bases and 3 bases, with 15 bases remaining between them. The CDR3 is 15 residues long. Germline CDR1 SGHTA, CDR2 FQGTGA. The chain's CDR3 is CASSPGPTKTDTQYF. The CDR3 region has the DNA TGTGCCAGCAGCCCTGGTCCTACTAAAACAGATACGCAGTATTTT.

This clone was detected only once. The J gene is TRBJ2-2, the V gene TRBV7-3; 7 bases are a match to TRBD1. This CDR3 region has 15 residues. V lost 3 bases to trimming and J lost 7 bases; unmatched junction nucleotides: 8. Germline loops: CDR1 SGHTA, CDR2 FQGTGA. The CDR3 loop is CASSLTGSGNGELFF. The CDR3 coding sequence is TGTGCCAGCAGCTTGACAGGGTCCGGAAACGGGGAGCTGTTTTTT.

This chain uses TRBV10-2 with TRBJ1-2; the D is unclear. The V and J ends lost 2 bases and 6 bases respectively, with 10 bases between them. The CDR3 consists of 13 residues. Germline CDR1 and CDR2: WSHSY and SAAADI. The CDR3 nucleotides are TGCGCCAGCAGTGAGAGCCCAGGCAATGGCTACACCTTC. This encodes CASSESPGNGYTF.

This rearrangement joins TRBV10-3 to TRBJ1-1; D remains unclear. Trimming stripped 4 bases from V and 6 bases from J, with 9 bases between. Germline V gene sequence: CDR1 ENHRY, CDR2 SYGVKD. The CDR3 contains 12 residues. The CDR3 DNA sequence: TGTGCCATCAGTGGGGTAACCGCTGAAGCTTTCTTT. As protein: CAISGVTAEAFF.